The following is a T cell receptor beta chain sequence with its context. Every bit of the isolated RNA underwent reverse transcription, so sequencing read expressed TCRB transcripts. The assay was immunoSEQ multiplex PCR, and TCRdb's table has in-frame clones only and misses some. The sample lists 970,000 or so clones, roughly a sixth occurring once. Once sorted, every population was more than 98% pure. Germline CDR1 reads SGHDT; CDR2 reads YYEEEE. Germline trimming cut 1 base from V and 8 bases from J; bases unmatched to any gene: 3. The CDR3 extends over 14 amino acids. This entry comes from a study of beta chain features in type 1 diabetes.

The sequence was obtained from a woman aged 18-30 years in good health. Sequencing used naive CD4+ T cells from blood. The V call is TRBV5-6, the J call TRBJ1-4; 9 bases line up with TRBD1. The CDR3 spells CASSLYRGLEKLFF. The CDR3 region has the DNA TGTGCCAGCAGCTTGTACAGGGGGCTAGAAAAACTGTTTTTT.